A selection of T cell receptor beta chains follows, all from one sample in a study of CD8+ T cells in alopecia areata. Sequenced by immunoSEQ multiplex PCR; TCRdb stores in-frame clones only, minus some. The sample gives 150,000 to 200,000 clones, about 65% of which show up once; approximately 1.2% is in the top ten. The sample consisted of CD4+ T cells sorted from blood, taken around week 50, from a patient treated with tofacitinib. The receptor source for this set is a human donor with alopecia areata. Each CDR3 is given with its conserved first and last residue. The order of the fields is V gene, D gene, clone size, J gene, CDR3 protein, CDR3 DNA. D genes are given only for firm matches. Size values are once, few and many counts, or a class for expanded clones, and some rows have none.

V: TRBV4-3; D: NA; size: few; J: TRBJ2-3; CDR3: CASSQGRGASTDTQYF; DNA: TGCGCCAGCAGCCAAGGTCGGGGGGCGAGCACAGATACGCAGTATTTT
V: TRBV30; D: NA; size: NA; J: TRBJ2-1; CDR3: CAWSPLAGSYNEQFF; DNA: TGTGCCTGGAGCCCCTTGGCGGGGAGTTACAATGAGCAGTTCTTC
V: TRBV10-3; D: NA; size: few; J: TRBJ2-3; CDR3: CAISGTASTDTQYF; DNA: TGTGCCATCAGTGGGACAGCGAGCACAGATACGCAGTATTTT
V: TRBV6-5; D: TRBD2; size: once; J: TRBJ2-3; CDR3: CASRSGGADTQYF; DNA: TGTGCCAGCCGTAGCGGGGGGGCAGATACGCAGTATTTT
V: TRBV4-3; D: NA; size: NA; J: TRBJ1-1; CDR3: CASSQDHLNTEAFF; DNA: TGCGCCAGCAGCCAAGATCACTTGAACACTGAAGCTTTCTTT
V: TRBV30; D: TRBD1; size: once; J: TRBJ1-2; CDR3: CAWSVGTVTGYTF; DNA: TGTGCCTGGAGTGTAGGGACAGTTACTGGCTACACCTTC
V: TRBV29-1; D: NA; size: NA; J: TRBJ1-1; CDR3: CSVGAGAENTEAFF; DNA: TGCAGCGTTGGCGCTGGGGCGGAGAACACTGAAGCTTTCTTT
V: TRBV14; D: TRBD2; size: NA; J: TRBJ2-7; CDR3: CASSQSLAGAIYEQYF; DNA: TGTGCCAGCAGCCAGAGCCTAGCGGGGGCCATCTACGAGCAGTACTTC
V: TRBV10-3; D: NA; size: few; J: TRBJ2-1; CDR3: CAISRGAYNEQFF; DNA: TGTGCCATCAGCCGGGGGGCTTACAATGAGCAGTTCTTC
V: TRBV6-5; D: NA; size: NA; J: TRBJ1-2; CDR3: CASKRPLVGYTF; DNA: TGTGCCAGTAAGCGACCCCTAGTTGGCTACACCTTC
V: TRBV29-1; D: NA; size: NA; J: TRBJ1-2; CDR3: CSVAVGAVWNYGYTF; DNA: TGCAGCGTTGCAGTGGGCGCGGTTTGGAACTATGGCTACACCTTC
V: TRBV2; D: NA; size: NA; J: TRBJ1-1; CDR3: CASSERTVEAFF; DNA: TGTGCCAGCAGTGAAAGGACAGTTGAAGCTTTCTTT
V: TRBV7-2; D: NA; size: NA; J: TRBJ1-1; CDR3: CASSWGRGNTEAFF; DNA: TGTGCCAGCAGCTGGGGGCGCGGGAACACTGAAGCTTTCTTT
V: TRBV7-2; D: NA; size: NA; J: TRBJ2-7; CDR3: CASSRSRVHEQYF; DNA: TGTGCCAGCAGCCGCTCTAGAGTCCACGAGCAGTACTTC
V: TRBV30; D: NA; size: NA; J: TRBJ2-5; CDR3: CAWSVLQGGPETQYF; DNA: TGTGCCTGGAGTGTTCTTCAGGGAGGCCCAGAGACCCAGTACTTC
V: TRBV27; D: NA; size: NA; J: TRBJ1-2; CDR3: CASSLSYGQTYGYTF; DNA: TGTGCCAGCAGTTTATCCTATGGACAGACCTATGGCTACACCTTC
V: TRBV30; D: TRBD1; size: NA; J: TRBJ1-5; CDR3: CAWTGQVDQPQHF; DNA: TGTGCCTGGACCGGACAGGTTGATCAGCCCCAGCATTTT
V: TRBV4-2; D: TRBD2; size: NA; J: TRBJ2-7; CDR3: CASSQERGAGLAGGSRRQYF; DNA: TGTGCCAGCAGCCAAGAAAGGGGTGCGGGACTAGCGGGGGGATCGCGGAGGCAGTACTTC
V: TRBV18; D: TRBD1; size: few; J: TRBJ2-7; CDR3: CASSSGTDLYEQYF; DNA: TGTGCCAGCTCATCCGGGACAGACCTCTACGAGCAGTACTTC
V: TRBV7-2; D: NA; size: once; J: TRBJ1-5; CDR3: CASSLRSGSYQPQHF; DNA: TGTGCCAGCAGCTTAAGGTCAGGTAGTTATCAGCCCCAGCATTTT
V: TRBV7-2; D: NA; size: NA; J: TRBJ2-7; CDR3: CASRGYSYEQYF; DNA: TGTGCCAGCCGCGGGTACTCCTACGAGCAGTACTTC
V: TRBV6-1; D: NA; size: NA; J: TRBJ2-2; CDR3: CASSVETVTGELFF; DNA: TGTGCCAGCAGTGTTGAGACAGTCACCGGGGAGCTGTTTTTT
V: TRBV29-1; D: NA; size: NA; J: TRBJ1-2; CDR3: CSVGRQGYTF; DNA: TGCAGCGTCGGGAGACAGGGCTACACCTTC
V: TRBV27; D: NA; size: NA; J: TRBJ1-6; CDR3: CASSHLQSSSYNSPLHF; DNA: TGTGCCAGCAGTCACCTACAGAGTAGCTCCTATAATTCACCCCTCCACTTT
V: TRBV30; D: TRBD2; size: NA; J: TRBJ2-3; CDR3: CAFTTYGGTDTQYF; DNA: TGTGCCTTTACAACTTACGGGGGGACAGATACGCAGTATTTT
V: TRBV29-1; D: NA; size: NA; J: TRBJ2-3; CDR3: CSVGRGTGDTQYF; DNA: TGCAGCGTTGGGCGAGGGACGGGAGATACGCAGTATTTT
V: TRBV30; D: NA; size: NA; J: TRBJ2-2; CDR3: CAWSIGGSNTGELFF; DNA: TGTGCCTGGTCTATCGGGGGATCGAACACCGGGGAGCTGTTTTTT
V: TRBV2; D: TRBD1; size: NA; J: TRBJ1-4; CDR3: CATSEPRGTNEKLFF; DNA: TGTGCCACCAGCGAGCCCAGGGGGACTAATGAAAAACTGTTTTTT
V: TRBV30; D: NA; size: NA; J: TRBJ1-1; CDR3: CAQAHALWGEAFF; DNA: TGTGCCCAAGCCCACGCGCTTTGGGGTGAAGCTTTCTTT
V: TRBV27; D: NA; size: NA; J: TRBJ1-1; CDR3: CASSGALVNTEAFF; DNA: TGTGCCAGCTCAGGGGCCCTTGTTAACACTGAAGCTTTCTTT
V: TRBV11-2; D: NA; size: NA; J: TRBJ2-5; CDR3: CASSQGTREETQYF; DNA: TGTGCCAGCAGCCAAGGGACCAGGGAGGAGACCCAGTACTTC
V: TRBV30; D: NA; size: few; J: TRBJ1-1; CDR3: CAWTVVKTGNTEAFF; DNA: TGTGCCTGGACCGTAGTCAAGACAGGGAACACTGAAGCTTTCTTT
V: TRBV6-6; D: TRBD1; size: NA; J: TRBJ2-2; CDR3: CASSYRTGDYTGELFF; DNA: TGTGCCAGCAGTTACCGGACAGGGGACTACACCGGGGAGCTGTTTTTT
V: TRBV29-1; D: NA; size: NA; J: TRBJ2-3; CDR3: CSVEELGKKDTQYF; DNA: TGCAGCGTTGAGGAGTTAGGGAAGAAAGATACGCAGTATTTT
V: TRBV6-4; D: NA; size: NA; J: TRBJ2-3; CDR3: CASSDRGLADTQYF; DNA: TGTGCCAGCAGTGACCGCGGACTGGCAGATACGCAGTATTTT
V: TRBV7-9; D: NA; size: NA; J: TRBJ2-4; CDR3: CASSLEGSGSGNIQYF; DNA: TGTGCCAGCAGCTTAGAAGGTTCAGGGTCTGGAAACATTCAGTACTTC
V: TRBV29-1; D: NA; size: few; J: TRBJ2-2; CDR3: CSVQGLNSNTGELFF; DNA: TGCAGCGTTCAAGGACTCAACTCTAACACCGGGGAGCTGTTTTTT
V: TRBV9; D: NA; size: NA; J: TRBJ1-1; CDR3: CASSVVAPGTEAFF; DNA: TGTGCCAGCAGCGTAGTTGCGCCGGGCACTGAAGCTTTCTTT